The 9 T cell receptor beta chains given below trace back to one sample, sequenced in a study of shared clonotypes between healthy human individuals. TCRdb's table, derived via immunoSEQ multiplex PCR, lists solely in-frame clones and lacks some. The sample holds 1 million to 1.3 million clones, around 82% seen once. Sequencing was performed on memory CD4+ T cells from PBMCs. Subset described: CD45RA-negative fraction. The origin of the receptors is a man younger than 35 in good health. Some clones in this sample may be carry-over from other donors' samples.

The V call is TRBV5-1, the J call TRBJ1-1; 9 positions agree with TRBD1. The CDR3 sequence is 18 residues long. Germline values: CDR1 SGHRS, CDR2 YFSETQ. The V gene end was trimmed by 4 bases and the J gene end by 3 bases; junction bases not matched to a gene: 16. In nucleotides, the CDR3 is TGCGCCAGCAGCCCAGGACTTTTACAGGGGGCGCGTGACACTGAAGCTTTCTTT. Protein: CASSPGLLQGARDTEAFF.

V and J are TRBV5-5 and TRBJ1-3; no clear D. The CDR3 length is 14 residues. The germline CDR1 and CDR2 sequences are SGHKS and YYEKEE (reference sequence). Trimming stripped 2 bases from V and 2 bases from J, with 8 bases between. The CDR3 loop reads CASSFDVAGNTIYF. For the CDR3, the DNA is TGTGCCAGCAGCTTTGATGTAGCTGGAAACACCATATATTTT.

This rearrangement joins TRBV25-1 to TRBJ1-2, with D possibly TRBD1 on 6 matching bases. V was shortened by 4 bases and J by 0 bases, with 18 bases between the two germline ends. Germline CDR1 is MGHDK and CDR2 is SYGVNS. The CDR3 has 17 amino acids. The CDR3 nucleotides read TGTGCCAGCAGTGCAGGGGCCCTATGGGACTCTAACTATGGCTACACCTTC. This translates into CASSAGALWDSNYGYTF.

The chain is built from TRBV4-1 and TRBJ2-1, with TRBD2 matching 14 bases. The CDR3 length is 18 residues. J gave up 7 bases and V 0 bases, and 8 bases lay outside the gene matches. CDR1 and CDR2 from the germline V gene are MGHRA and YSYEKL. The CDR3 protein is CASSQEKGGTSGRNEQFF. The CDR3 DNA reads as TGCGCCAGCAGCCAAGAAAAAGGGGGGACTAGCGGGAGAAATGAGCAGTTCTTC.

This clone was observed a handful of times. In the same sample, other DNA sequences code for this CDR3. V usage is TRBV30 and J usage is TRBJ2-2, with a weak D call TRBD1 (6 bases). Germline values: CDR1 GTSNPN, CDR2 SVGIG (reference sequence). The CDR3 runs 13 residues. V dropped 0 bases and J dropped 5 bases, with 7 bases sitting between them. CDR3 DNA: TGTGCCTGGAGTGTACAGGGTACCGGGGAGCTGTTTTTT. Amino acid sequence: CAWSVQGTGELFF.

The CDR3 DNA sequence: TGTGCCAGCAGCATTTCGGCCAGGAGGACTGAAGCTTTCTTT. This sequence encodes CASSISARRTEAFF. This chain connects TRBV7-9 to TRBJ1-1; D gene unclear. This CDR3 spans 14 amino acids. Germline V CDR1 and CDR2: SEHNR, FQNEAQ (reference sequence). The V end lost 5 bases, the J end lost 5 bases, and 15 bases lay between the germline ends.

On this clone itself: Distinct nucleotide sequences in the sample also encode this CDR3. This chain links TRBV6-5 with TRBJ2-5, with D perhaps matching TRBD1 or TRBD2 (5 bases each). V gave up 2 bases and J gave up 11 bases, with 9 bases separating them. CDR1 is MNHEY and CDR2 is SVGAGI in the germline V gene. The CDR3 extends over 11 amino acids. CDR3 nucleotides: TGTGCCAGCAGTTACAGCGGACATCAGTACTTC. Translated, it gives CASSYSGHQYF.

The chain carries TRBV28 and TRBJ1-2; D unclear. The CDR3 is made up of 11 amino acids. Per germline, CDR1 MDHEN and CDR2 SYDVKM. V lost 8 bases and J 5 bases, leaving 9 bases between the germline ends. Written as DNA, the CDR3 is TGTGCCAGCTCCCGGGAATATGGCTACACCTTC. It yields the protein CASSREYGYTF.

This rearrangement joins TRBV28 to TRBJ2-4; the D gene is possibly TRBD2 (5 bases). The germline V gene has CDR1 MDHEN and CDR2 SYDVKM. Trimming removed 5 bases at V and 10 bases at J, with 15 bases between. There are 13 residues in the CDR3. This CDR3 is CASSLSEVRIQYF. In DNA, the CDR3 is TGTGCCAGCAGTCTCTCGGAGGTCCGAATTCAGTACTTC.